This T cell receptor (beta chain) was captured by sequencing in a study of T cell changes during pregnancy in multiple sclerosis. Trimming took 5 bases from V and 5 from J, leaving 15 bases between them. The germline V gene encodes CDR1 SGHNT and CDR2 YENEEA. The CDR3 has 14 amino acids. This table comes from immunoSEQ multiplex PCR, and its TCRdb copy is limited to in-frame clones, with some not included. The sample yields 90,000 to 100,000 clones, approximately 95% seen once. This sample comprised peripheral blood, obtained in the first trimester of pregnancy. This receptor was identified in a female donor with multiple sclerosis, enrolled in a pregnancy study. This chain uses TRBV11-3 with TRBJ2-5; TRBD2 might be the D (6 bases). CDR3 protein: CASSPAGQGETQYF. The DNA for the CDR3 is TGTGCCAGCAGCCCAGCGGGCCAAGGGGAGACCCAGTACTTC.